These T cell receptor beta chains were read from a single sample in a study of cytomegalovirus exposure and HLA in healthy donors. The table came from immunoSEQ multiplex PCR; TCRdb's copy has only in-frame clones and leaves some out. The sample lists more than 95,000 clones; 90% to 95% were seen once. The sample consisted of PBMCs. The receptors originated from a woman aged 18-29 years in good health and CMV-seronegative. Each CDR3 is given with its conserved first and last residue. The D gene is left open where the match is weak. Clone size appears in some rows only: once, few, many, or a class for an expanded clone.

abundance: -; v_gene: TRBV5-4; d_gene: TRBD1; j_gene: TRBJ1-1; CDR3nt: TGTGCCAGCAGCTACCCGACAGGGGGACGTACTGAAGCTTTCTTT; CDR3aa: CASSYPTGGRTEAFF
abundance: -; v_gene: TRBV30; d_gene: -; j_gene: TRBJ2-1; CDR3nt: TGTGCCTGGAGTACGGCGGGACCCGGTGTATACAATGAGCAGTTCTTC; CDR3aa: CAWSTAGPGVYNEQFF
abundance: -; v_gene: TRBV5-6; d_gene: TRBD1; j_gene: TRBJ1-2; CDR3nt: TGTGCCAGCAGCAGACGACAGGGGGATGGCTACACCTTC; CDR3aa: CASSRRQGDGYTF
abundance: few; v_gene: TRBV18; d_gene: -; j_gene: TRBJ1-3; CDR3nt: TGTGCCAGCTCAAGGGACACCCACTCTGGAAACACCATATATTTT; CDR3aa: CASSRDTHSGNTIYF
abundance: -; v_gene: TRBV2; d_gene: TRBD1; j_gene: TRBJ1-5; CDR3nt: TGTGCCAGCAGGAGTGGACAGGGGTATCAGCCCCAGCATTTT; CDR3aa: CASRSGQGYQPQHF
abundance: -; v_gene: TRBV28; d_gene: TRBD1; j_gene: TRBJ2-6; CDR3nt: TGTGCCAGCACCCCCTCGGGGACAGGGAGGCCTGGGGCCAACGTCCTGACTTTC; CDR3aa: CASTPSGTGRPGANVLTF
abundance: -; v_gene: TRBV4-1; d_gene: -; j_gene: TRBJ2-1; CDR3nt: TGCGCCAGCAGCCATCCTACGGAGCGGCCCGAGCAGTTCTTC; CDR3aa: CASSHPTERPEQFF
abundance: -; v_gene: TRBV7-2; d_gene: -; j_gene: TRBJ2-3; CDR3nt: TGTGCCAGCAGCCTCGGGGTAGATCGGGAGCAGTATTTT; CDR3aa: CASSLGVDREQYF
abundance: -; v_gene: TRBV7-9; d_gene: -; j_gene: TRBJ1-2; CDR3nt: TGTGCCAGCAGCTTACAGACAGCGTATGGCTACACCTTC; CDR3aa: CASSLQTAYGYTF
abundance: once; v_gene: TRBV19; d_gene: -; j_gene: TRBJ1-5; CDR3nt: TGTGCCAGTAGTATAGGCGACAGCCTAATTAGCAATCAGCCCCAGCATTTT; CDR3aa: CASSIGDSLISNQPQHF
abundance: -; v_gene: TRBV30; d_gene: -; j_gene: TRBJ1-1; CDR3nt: TGTGCCTGGAGTGGGACAGCGTACACTGAAGCTTTCTTT; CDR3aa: CAWSGTAYTEAFF